What follows are 31 T cell receptor beta chains derived from one specimen sequenced in a study of T cell responses to AZD1222 COVID-19 vaccine. Some clones are missing from TCRdb's copy, which holds only in-frame ones; the method was immunoSEQ multiplex PCR. This sample yields roughly 110,000 clones, of which roughly nine tenths are seen a single time; approximately 4% belongs to the top ten. The sample in question was peripheral blood, obtained on day 0 of AZD1222 vaccination. The receptors come from an adult in good health.

This clone was recorded once. The CDR3 region is CASSYHHPGASNQPQHF. DNA of the CDR3: TGTGCCAGCAGTTACCATCATCCGGGGGCTAGCAATCAGCCCCAGCATTTT. The chain joins TRBV6-2 or TRBV6-3 to TRBJ1-5; TRBD1 might be the D (6 bases). The ends were cut back, 2 bases at V and 0 bases at J, with 14 bases in the middle. The CDR3 has 17 residues. From germline, CDR1 is MNHEY and CDR2 SVGEGT.

The chain is built from TRBV2 and TRBJ1-2; no reliable D call. The CDR3 extends over 10 amino acids. Between the trimmed V and J ends, which lost 8 bases and 5 bases, there was a span of 6 bases. Germline-derived CDR1 and CDR2 are SNHLY and FYNNEI. CDR3 DNA: TGTGCCAGCGAATTTTATGGCTACACCTTC. The encoded protein is CASEFYGYTF.

The chain carries TRBV5-1 and TRBJ1-1, with D perhaps matching TRBD1 (5 bases). Trimming pared 1 base from V and 0 bases from J, leaving 16 bases between. In germline, CDR1 is SGHRS, CDR2 YFSETQ. This CDR3 has 17 amino acids. In DNA, the CDR3 is TGCGCCAGCAGCTTGCGGTGGGGCAGGGAAATGAACACTGAAGCTTTCTTT. It codes for CASSLRWGREMNTEAFF.

The chain's CDR3 is CASREGTGPLYGYTF. In DNA, the CDR3 is TGTGCCAGCAGGGAGGGGACAGGACCACTCTATGGCTACACCTTC. This rearrangement joins TRBV7-2 to TRBJ1-2, with 8 positions matching TRBD1. This CDR3 contains 15 residues. Germline CDR1 reads SGHTA; CDR2 reads FQGNSA. Trimming at V came to 6 bases and at J to 4 bases, leaving 10 bases not matched to a gene.

The chain is built from TRBV4-3 and TRBJ2-7; D gene uncertain. CDR3 length equals 16 residues. V shed 0 bases and J shed 5 bases, with 17 bases lying between them. Germline CDR1 and CDR2: LGHNA and YSLEER. The CDR3 loop is CASSQERQVGVDEQYF. CDR3 DNA: TGCGCCAGCAGCCAAGAGCGGCAGGTTGGTGTTGACGAGCAGTACTTC.

The chain recombines TRBV19 with TRBJ2-5; the match to TRBD1 covers 9 bases. Trimming cost V 6 bases and J 1 base; bases outside gene matches: 15. CDR1 and CDR2 (germline): LNHDA, SQIVND (reference sequence). CDR3 size: 18 residues. The CDR3 region has the DNA TGTGCCAGTAGGCCGGACAGGGGACTTACCCCAAGCCAAGAGACCCAGTACTTC. It specifies CASRPDRGLTPSQETQYF.

The V call is TRBV19, the J call TRBJ2-1, with D tentatively TRBD1 or TRBD2 (5 bases each). The CDR3 loop spans 16 amino acids. Per the germline V gene, CDR1 is LNHDA and CDR2 is SQIVND (reference sequence). Trimming took 4 bases from V and 3 from J, leaving 16 bases between them. The CDR3 DNA sequence: TGTGCCAGTAGTAAGGGACCGCCACGGGGCTACAATGAGCAGTTCTTC. Amino acid sequence: CASSKGPPRGYNEQFF.

The V gene is TRBV20-1, the J gene TRBJ1-1; 8 positions agree with TRBD1. This CDR3 spans 14 amino acids. Losses at the gene ends were 3 bases for V and 4 bases for J; bases not matched to a gene: 7. Germline-derived CDR1 and CDR2 are DFQATT and SNEGSKA (reference sequence). In nucleotides, the CDR3 is TGCAGTGCTAGTGGACAGGGTGGTACCACTGAAGCTTTCTTT. It codes for CSASGQGGTTEAFF.

The rearrangement links TRBV19 to TRBJ1-5, with TRBD1 as a possible D gene (6 bases). The length of the CDR3 is 15 residues. The V and J ends lost 7 bases and 9 bases respectively, with 22 bases between them. Germline CDR1 is LNHDA and CDR2 is SQIVND (reference sequence). In DNA, the CDR3 is TGTGCCAGTAAGGGAACGCTGGGGGGCCGTCGGCCCCAGCATTTT. Translation gives CASKGTLGGRRPQHF.

The CDR3 protein is CASSLVRRTGADYGYTF. In DNA form, the CDR3 reads TGTGCCAGCAGCTTAGTCCGGCGGACAGGGGCGGACTATGGCTACACCTTC. The chain links TRBV13 to TRBJ1-2; TRBD1 aligns across 9 bases. Germline trimming cut 1 base from V and 3 bases from J; bases unmatched to any gene: 9. Germline V gives CDR1 PRHDT, CDR2 FYEKMQ (reference sequence). The CDR3 spans 17 residues.

The V and J genes are TRBV5-5 and TRBJ2-7; D gene unclear. The germline CDR1 and CDR2 sequences are SGHKS and YYEKEE (reference sequence). Trimming took off 0 bases at V and 0 bases at J, with 7 bases between the two ends. The CDR3 spans 14 residues. CDR3 loop: CASSLDVISYEQYF. CDR3 DNA sequence: TGTGCCAGCAGCTTGGACGTAATCTCCTACGAGCAGTACTTC.

The CDR3 DNA is TGTGCCAGTAGTATCAGTACTAGGACCAAAAACATTCAGTACTTC. Translated, it gives CASSISTRTKNIQYF. The V and J genes are TRBV19 and TRBJ2-4; a weak D match, TRBD2 (5 bases). This CDR3 comprises 15 residues. V was shortened by 3 bases and J by 2 bases, with 11 bases between the two germline ends. Germline V gives CDR1 LNHDA, CDR2 SQIVND (reference sequence).

The CDR3 reads CASSKVRADSYEQYF. CDR3 DNA sequence: TGTGCCAGCAGCAAAGTTCGGGCCGACTCCTACGAGCAGTACTTC. This chain connects TRBV21-1 to TRBJ2-7. TRBV21-1 is a pseudogene. The CDR3 covers 15 residues.

CDR3 residues: CASPTKGNTQYF. In DNA, the CDR3 is TGCGCCAGCCCCACCAAAGGGAATACGCAGTATTTT. The chain joins TRBV5-1 to TRBJ2-3; D gene ambiguous. The length of the CDR3 is 12 residues. The germline CDR1 and CDR2 sequences are SGHRS and YFSETQ. Trimming removed 7 bases at V and 7 bases at J, with 13 bases between. Variable domain in full (rest from reference TRBV5-1 and TRBJ2-3): KAGVTQTPRYLIKTRGQQVTLSCSPISGHRSVSWYQQTPGQGLQFLFEYFSETQRNKGNFPGRFSGRQFSNSRSEMNVSTLELGDSALYLCASPTKGNTQYFGPGTRLTVL.

This chain joins TRBV5-6 and TRBJ1-4; TRBD1 agrees at 8 bases. V gave up 3 bases and J gave up 7 bases; unmatched junction bases: 8. Germline CDR1 reads SGHDT; CDR2 reads YYEEEE. The CDR3 is 15 amino acids. The CDR3 loop is CASSSTTGVGEKLFF. In nucleotides, the CDR3 is TGTGCCAGCAGCTCAACGACAGGGGTCGGTGAAAAACTGTTTTTT.

This sequence joins TRBV27 and TRBJ1-5, with unresolved D. The germline V and J ends were trimmed by 5 bases and 10 bases, with 18 bases remaining between them. CDR3 length: 14 amino acids. The germline V gene has CDR1 MNHEY and CDR2 SMNVEV (reference sequence). The chain's CDR3 is CASSPQVYIKPQHF. As DNA, the CDR3 is TGTGCCAGCAGTCCCCAAGTTTACATCAAACCCCAGCATTTT.

The gene calls are TRBV7-9 and TRBJ1-2; D is ambiguous. Deletions cut 4 bases from V and 5 bases from J, with 8 bases between. Germline lookup yields CDR1 SEHNR and CDR2 FQNEAQ (reference sequence). This CDR3 spans 12 amino acids. The CDR3 bases are TGTGCCAGCAGCTCGGACGGATATGGCTACACCTTC. Translating it yields CASSSDGYGYTF.

The rearrangement links TRBV28 to TRBJ1-2, with D possibly TRBD1 on 5 matching bases. Germline CDR1 is MDHEN and CDR2 is SYDVKM. V lost 2 bases and J 3 bases, leaving 16 bases between the germline ends. This CDR3 has 16 amino acids. CDR3 sequence: CASSLPGSIVDYGYTF. For the CDR3, the DNA is TGTGCCAGCAGTTTACCAGGGTCCATCGTAGACTATGGCTACACCTTC.

This chain uses TRBV9 with TRBJ1-2, with 7 bases fitting TRBD1. Germline V CDR1 and CDR2: SGDLS, YYNGEE. V was clipped by 4 bases and J by 6 bases; unmatched bases: 6. The CDR3 has 13 amino acids. CDR3 region: CASSPFDRDGYTF. The CDR3 nucleotides are TGTGCCAGCAGCCCCTTCGACAGGGATGGCTACACCTTC.

The sample holds a few counts of this clone. This chain joins TRBV19 and TRBJ1-2; no firm D call. This CDR3 has 10 residues. Per germline, CDR1 LNHDA and CDR2 SQIVND (reference sequence). CDR3 nucleotide sequence: TGTGCTACTCGGGATTTTGGCTACACCTTC. Its protein is CATRDFGYTF.

The genes are TRBV4-1 and TRBJ2-1; D tentatively reads TRBD1 or TRBD2 (5 bases each). The CDR3 is 15 residues long. Germline V lookup: CDR1 MGHRA, CDR2 YSYEKL. The V gene lost 1 base and the J gene lost 4 bases, with 11 bases spanning the gap. This CDR3 reads CASSQAGTDYNEQFF. For the CDR3, the DNA is TGCGCCAGCAGCCAAGCCGGGACGGATTACAATGAGCAGTTCTTC.

This chain links TRBV29-1 with TRBJ2-7, with TRBD1 matching over 7 bases. Germline V gene lookup returns CDR1 SQVTM and CDR2 ANQGSEA. Germline trimming cut 8 bases from V and 2 bases from J; bases unmatched to any gene: 6. The CDR3 sequence is 12 residues long. This CDR3 is CSTRQGPYEQYF. The CDR3 coding sequence is TGCAGCACCCGACAGGGTCCCTACGAGCAGTACTTC.

The chain is built from TRBV19 and TRBJ1-2; 10 bases agree with TRBD1. This CDR3 spans 14 amino acids. The J segment lost 6 bases and the V segment lost 6 bases, leaving 7 bases of the junction unmatched. Looked up from germline, CDR1 is LNHDA and CDR2 is SQIVND (reference sequence). CDR3: CASSGQGVLDGYTF. Written as DNA, the CDR3 is TGTGCCAGTAGCGGACAGGGGGTTTTGGATGGCTACACCTTC.

J is TRBJ2-7 and V is TRBV7-2, with TRBD2 identical over 14 bases. V gave up 5 bases and J gave up 3 bases; unmatched junction bases: 6. From germline, CDR1 is SGHTA and CDR2 FQGNSA. The CDR3 consists of 16 residues. The CDR3 sequence: CASSSGLAGGNYEQYF. The DNA of the CDR3 is TGTGCCAGCAGCAGTGGACTAGCGGGGGGTAACTACGAGCAGTACTTC.

The chain uses TRBV9 and TRBJ1-1; 8 bases fit TRBD1. The CDR3 has 16 residues. Germline lookup yields CDR1 SGDLS and CDR2 YYNGEE. Trimming removed 4 bases from V and 0 bases from J; junction bases left unmatched: 8. The CDR3 DNA follows: TGTGCCAGCAGCTACGGGACAGGATACATGAACACTGAAGCTTTCTTT. Translated: CASSYGTGYMNTEAFF.

The sample holds a few counts of this clone. The genes are TRBV7-2 and TRBJ2-1, with TRBD2 identical over 14 bases. V was pared by 6 bases and J by 3 bases, with 10 bases of the junction left unmatched. The CDR3 is 18 amino acids. The V gene's germline CDR1 is SGHTA and CDR2 FQGNSA. CDR3 sequence reads: CASRTGTSGSSGYNEQFF. CDR3 coding DNA: TGTGCCAGCAGGACCGGGACTAGCGGGAGTTCAGGCTACAATGAGCAGTTCTTC.

A note on this clone: At one end, the junction sequence differs from germline, possibly due to a read error. V gene TRBV7-2 combines with J gene TRBJ2-6; 10 bases are shared with TRBD2. The CDR3 is made up of 18 amino acids. Looked up from germline, CDR1 is SGHTA and CDR2 is FQGNSA. Here the CDR3 DNA reads TGTGCCGGCAGCTTGGACCTAGCGGGAGCCGCTGGGGCCAACGTCCTGACTTTC. It is translated as CAGSLDLAGAAGANVLTF.

The chain couples TRBV6-5 to TRBJ1-1; D may be TRBD1 (6 bases). Germline-derived CDR1 and CDR2 are MNHEY and SVGAGI. This CDR3 comprises 12 residues. Deletions cut 7 bases from V and 11 bases from J, with 17 bases between. CDR3 nucleotide sequence: TGTGCCAGCATTGGGGGGCACGAGAAGGCTTTCTTT. Amino acid sequence: CASIGGHEKAFF.

The V gene is TRBV9, the J gene TRBJ2-3, with 7 bases that match TRBD2. This CDR3 is 16 amino acids long. The ends lost 6 bases at V and 10 bases at J; junction bases unmatched: 20. Germline V gene lookup returns CDR1 SGDLS and CDR2 YYNGEE. The CDR3 reads CASTKSSGTPVGAQYF. DNA of the CDR3: TGTGCCAGCACCAAAAGCAGCGGGACCCCCGTAGGGGCGCAGTATTTT. Together with reference TRBV9 and TRBJ2-3, the CDR3 gives the full variable domain: DSGVTQTPKHLITATGQRVTLRCSPRSGDLSVYWYQQSLDQGLQFLIQYYNGEERAKGNILERFSAQQFPDLHSELNLSSLELGDSALYFCASTKSSGTPVGAQYFGPGTRLTVL.

This rearrangement joins TRBV19 to TRBJ1-1, with no clear D. CDR1 LNHDA and CDR2 SQIVND come from the germline V gene (reference sequence). Trimming cost V 3 bases and J 3 bases, with 11 bases left between them. The CDR3 has 14 residues. The CDR3: CASSISGSHTEAFF. CDR3 nucleotide sequence: TGTGCCAGTAGTATCTCAGGAAGTCACACTGAAGCTTTCTTT.

This rearrangement joins TRBV10-3 to TRBJ2-3; D is unresolved. Germline assignment: CDR1 ENHRY and CDR2 SYGVKD. The CDR3 runs to 14 residues. V gave up 4 bases and J gave up 2 bases, with 10 bases separating them. As DNA, the CDR3 is TGTGCCATCAGTGGACGGAAGTCCACAGATACGCAGTATTTT. It specifies CAISGRKSTDTQYF.